These T cell receptor beta chains were read from a single sample in a study of identical twins. Each CDR3 protein gets one entry after TCRdb re-called the 5' RACE reads with MiXCR. The table records 420,000 or so distinct CDR3 sequences, roughly 20% of them present only once. Sequences were obtained from naive T cells sorted from blood. The receptors come from a man aged 50 to 60 in good health. Each CDR3 is given with its conserved first and last residue. Each record gives: V gene, clone size, D gene, J gene, CDR3 DNA, CDR3 protein. D genes are given only for firm matches. Where a row states a size, it is once, few, many or the class of an expanded clone; other rows omit it.

V: TRBV5-1
size: -
D: -
J: TRBJ2-1
DNA: TGCGCCAGCGGCCCCCGACCCTTTGATGAGCAGTTCTTC
CDR3: CASGPRPFDEQFF

V: TRBV6-2/TRBV6-3
size: -
D: TRBD2
J: TRBJ2-7
DNA: TGTGCCAGCAGTTCGGGACTAGCGGGAGGCGGCTACGAGCAGTACTTC
CDR3: CASSSGLAGGGYEQYF

V: TRBV15
size: few
D: -
J: TRBJ1-4
DNA: TGTGCCACGGCCGAGGGGCTTAATGAAAAACTGTTTTTT
CDR3: CATAEGLNEKLFF

V: TRBV20-1
size: few
D: -
J: TRBJ2-5
DNA: TGCAGTGCTAGAGAGCCAGCGAAAGAGACCCAGTACTTC
CDR3: CSAREPAKETQYF

V: TRBV5-6
size: few
D: -
J: TRBJ2-5
DNA: TGTGCCAGCAGCTTGAGGCCCCCTAGAACAGAAGAGACCCAGTACTTC
CDR3: CASSLRPPRTEETQYF

V: TRBV3-1
size: many
D: -
J: TRBJ2-1
DNA: TGTGCCAGCAGCCAAGGAGGGAGCAATGAGCAGTTCTTC
CDR3: CASSQGGSNEQFF

V: TRBV20-1
size: many
D: TRBD2
J: TRBJ2-7
DNA: TGCAGTGCTAGCCGGCTAGCGGGAGTCGAGCAGTACTTC
CDR3: CSASRLAGVEQYF

V: TRBV28
size: few
D: TRBD1
J: TRBJ2-7
DNA: TGTGCCAGCAGAGGGGGTTTGACAGGGCCTTACGAGCAGTACTTC
CDR3: CASRGGLTGPYEQYF

V: TRBV4-3
size: -
D: TRBD1
J: TRBJ1-5
DNA: TGCGCCAGCAGCCAGGACAGGGGAGGAAACAATCAGCCCCAGCATTTT
CDR3: CASSQDRGGNNQPQHF

V: TRBV7-2
size: -
D: -
J: TRBJ1-1
DNA: TGTGCCAGCAGCTTAGTTTCGGGGACGAGGGCTGAAGCTTTCTTT
CDR3: CASSLVSGTRAEAFF

V: TRBV20-1
size: many
D: TRBD2
J: TRBJ2-1
DNA: TGCAGTGCAGACCCGGGGGGGCGCAACAATGAGCAGTTCTTC
CDR3: CSADPGGRNNEQFF

V: TRBV7-9
size: many
D: TRBD2
J: TRBJ2-5
DNA: TGTGCCAGCAGCTCTAGCGGGAGCGGGCAAGAGACCCAGTACTTC
CDR3: CASSSSGSGQETQYF

V: TRBV27
size: many
D: -
J: TRBJ2-5
DNA: TGTGCCAGCAGTTTGAGGGGCGCGCCTTGGGAGACCCAGGGCTTC
CDR3: CASSLRGAPWETQGF

V: TRBV4-3
size: many
D: TRBD2
J: TRBJ2-7
DNA: TGCGCCAGCAGCCAAGATGAGGCTAGCGGATCCTACGAGCAGTACTTC
CDR3: CASSQDEASGSYEQYF

V: TRBV6-2/TRBV6-3
size: many
D: -
J: TRBJ2-6
DNA: TGTGCCAGCAGTTACTTCGGACGGCCCTCTGGGGCCAACGTCCTGACTTTC
CDR3: CASSYFGRPSGANVLTF

V: TRBV20-1
size: -
D: -
J: TRBJ2-1
DNA: TGCAGTGCTAGCCCAGGGGGGCCCTACAATGAGCAGTTCTTC
CDR3: CSASPGGPYNEQFF

V: TRBV10-3
size: few
D: -
J: TRBJ1-2
DNA: TGTGCCATCAGGGGGGGTACGGCAGCTAACTATGGCTACACCTTC
CDR3: CAIRGGTAANYGYTF

V: TRBV6-6
size: -
D: TRBD1
J: TRBJ1-2
DNA: TGTGCCAGCAGTCCCGGGACAGCTCATGGCTACACCTTC
CDR3: CASSPGTAHGYTF

V: TRBV5-1
size: few
D: TRBD1
J: TRBJ2-7
DNA: TGCGCCAGCAGCCGACAGGGGGACAGGGGAGGCGAGCAGTACTTC
CDR3: CASSRQGDRGGEQYF

V: TRBV2
size: few
D: TRBD2
J: TRBJ2-7
DNA: TGTGCCACCAGGGAGAAACTAGCGGGAGGGACCTACGAGCAGTACTTC
CDR3: CATREKLAGGTYEQYF

V: TRBV5-1
size: many
D: -
J: TRBJ2-5
DNA: TGCGCCAGCAGCAGGGGAACCACGGTCGGGAAAGAGACCCAGTACTTC
CDR3: CASSRGTTVGKETQYF

V: TRBV29-1
size: -
D: -
J: TRBJ2-5
DNA: TGCAGCGTTGTTCACACCGGGCGGCCCCTAGAGACCCAGTACTTC
CDR3: CSVVHTGRPLETQYF

V: TRBV4-1
size: -
D: TRBD2
J: TRBJ2-1
DNA: TGCGCCAGCAGCCTCGGGGGTACTAGCGGGGCTTACAATGAGCAGTTCTTC
CDR3: CASSLGGTSGAYNEQFF

V: TRBV20-1
size: -
D: -
J: TRBJ1-4
DNA: TGCAGTGCTAGTTATACAGGGAGTTCCGAAGAACTGTTTTTT
CDR3: CSASYTGSSEELFF

V: TRBV2
size: many
D: -
J: TRBJ2-5
DNA: TGTGCCAGCAGTTCAAATTCCATCCCCCAAGAGACCCAGTACTTC
CDR3: CASSSNSIPQETQYF

V: TRBV3-1
size: many
D: TRBD2
J: TRBJ2-5
DNA: TGTGCCAGCAGCCAAGGCCCAGCGGGGGAGACCCAGTACTTC
CDR3: CASSQGPAGETQYF

V: TRBV11-2
size: few
D: TRBD2
J: TRBJ2-3
DNA: TGTGCCAGCAGCTTGGTGGGAGGGCCATTGGGAGATACGCAGTATTTT
CDR3: CASSLVGGPLGDTQYF

V: TRBV6-2/TRBV6-3
size: few
D: -
J: TRBJ1-5
DNA: TGTGCCAGCAGTTCATCCGGTAGGAATCAGCCCCAGCATTTT
CDR3: CASSSSGRNQPQHF